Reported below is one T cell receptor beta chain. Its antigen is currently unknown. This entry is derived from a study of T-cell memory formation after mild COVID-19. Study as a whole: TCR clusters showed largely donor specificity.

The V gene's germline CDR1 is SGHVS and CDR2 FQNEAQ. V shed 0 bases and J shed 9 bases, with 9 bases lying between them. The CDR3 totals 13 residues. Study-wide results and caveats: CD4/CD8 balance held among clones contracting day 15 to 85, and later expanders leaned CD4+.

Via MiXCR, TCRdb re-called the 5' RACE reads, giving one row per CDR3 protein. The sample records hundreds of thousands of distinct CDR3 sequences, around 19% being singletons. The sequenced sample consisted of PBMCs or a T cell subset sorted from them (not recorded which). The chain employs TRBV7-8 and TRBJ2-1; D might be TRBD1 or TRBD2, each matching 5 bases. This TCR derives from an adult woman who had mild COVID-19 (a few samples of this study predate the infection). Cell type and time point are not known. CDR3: CASSLARDGEQFF. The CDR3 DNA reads TGTGCCAGCAGCTTAGCTAGGGACGGTGAGCAGTTCTTC.